The rows below give T cell receptor beta chains drawn from one sample of a study of blood T cells in healthy people across ages. TCRdb recomputed calls from the 5' RACE reads with MiXCR, one row per CDR3 protein. Among some 1.7 million distinct CDR3 sequences, over 25% were seen once, and the ten largest hold more than 6%. The specimen sequenced was blood. Receptors were obtained from a young woman in good health. Each CDR3 is given with its conserved first and last residue. Each record gives: V gene, D gene, J gene, clone size, CDR3 length, CDR3 DNA, CDR3 protein. The D gene is left open where the match is weak. Size values are once, few and many counts, or a class for expanded clones, and some rows have none.

TRBV10-3	TRBD1	TRBJ2-7	-	14	TGTGCCATCAGTGAGTCGGGACAGGGCTACGGGCAGTACTTC	CAISESGQGYGQYF
TRBV10-3	TRBD1	TRBJ1-6	few	13	TGTGCCATCAGCGACAGGGGGCGTGTACCCCTCCACTTT	CAISDRGRVPLHF
TRBV15	-	TRBJ1-2	-	16	TGTGCCACCAGCAGAGGCGTGAAGGGGGGTCGGTATGGCTACACCTTC	CATSRGVKGGRYGYTF
TRBV9	TRBD1	TRBJ1-5	few	15	TGTGCCAGCAGCCCAGGGGGCGAACTCAATCAGCCCCAGCATTTT	CASSPGGELNQPQHF
TRBV7-2	-	TRBJ2-7	few	13	TGTGCCAGCAGCGATCACCCCTGGAACGAGCAGTACTTC	CASSDHPWNEQYF
TRBV10-3	TRBD1	TRBJ1-1	few	13	TGTGCCATCAGCTCGGGACAGGGGGTACGGGCTTTCTTT	CAISSGQGVRAFF
TRBV29-1	-	TRBJ1-1	-	13	TGCAGCGTGGCCGTGGGCATGAACACTGAAGCTTTCTTT	CSVAVGMNTEAFF
TRBV11-2	-	TRBJ2-1	-	15	TGTGCCAGCAGCTTAGGGGAGAGGCCATACAATGAGCAGTTCTTC	CASSLGERPYNEQFF
TRBV5-1	TRBD1	TRBJ2-2	-	16	TGCGCCAGCGGCCCCTCCGGGACAGGGAACACCGGGGAGCTGTTTTTT	CASGPSGTGNTGELFF
TRBV11-2	TRBD2	TRBJ2-3	-	16	TGTGCCAGCAGCGGTAGGGAGGGTCCCCGGAAAGATACGCAGTATTTT	CASSGREGPRKDTQYF
TRBV2	-	TRBJ1-2	few	14	TGTGCCAGCAGTGTATCCAGGGTAGACTATGGCTACACCTTC	CASSVSRVDYGYTF
TRBV7-9	TRBD1	TRBJ2-3	-	15	TGTGCCAGCTCGGACAGGGGGCTATCCACAGATACGCAGTATTTT	CASSDRGLSTDTQYF
TRBV6-5	-	TRBJ1-2	few	15	TGTGCCAGCAATCCGCGACAGTCGGCTATGGGTGGCTACACCTTC	CASNPRQSAMGGYTF
TRBV4-1	-	TRBJ2-1	-	16	TGCGCCAGCAGCCAAGCCTCGGTGCCCGGTACGGGAGAGCAGTTCTTC	CASSQASVPGTGEQFF
TRBV27	TRBD2	TRBJ2-5	many	15	TGTGCCAGCAGTTTAAGGGGACTAGCCCCCGAGACCCAGTACTTC	CASSLRGLAPETQYF
TRBV6-5	-	TRBJ1-1	once	16	TGTGCCAGCAGTTACGCATACGGATCGCAGGCCACTGAAGCTTTCTTT	CASSYAYGSQATEAFF
TRBV25-1	-	TRBJ2-1	-	13	TGTGCCAGCAGTGCATTCAGTGGTAATGAGCAGTTCTTC	CASSAFSGNEQFF
TRBV29-1	-	TRBJ2-5	many	11	TGCAGCGTTGAAGATAGGCAGACCCAGTACTTC	CSVEDRQTQYF
TRBV5-7	-	TRBJ2-6	once	16	TGTGCCAGCACCCTACGGGTGGGCTCTGGGGCCAACGTCCTGACTTTC	CASTLRVGSGANVLTF
TRBV10-3	TRBD2	TRBJ2-1	-	16	TGTGCCATCAGTGAGTCGGATAGCGGGAGAAGGAATGAGCAGTTCTTC	CAISESDSGRRNEQFF
TRBV15	-	TRBJ2-7	few	15	TGTGCCACCAGCAGAGACCGAGGGGTGACCTACGAGCAGTACTTC	CATSRDRGVTYEQYF
TRBV4-3	TRBD2	TRBJ2-7	few	17	TGCGCCAGCAGCCAAGATCTGGTAGCGGGAGACTCCTACGAGCAGTACTTC	CASSQDLVAGDSYEQYF
TRBV10-3	TRBD2	TRBJ2-7	many	16	TGTGCCATCAGTGTAGGTAGCGGGGGGTCGCGTTACGAGCAGTACTTC	CAISVGSGGSRYEQYF
TRBV7-3	TRBD1	TRBJ1-6	-	15	TGTGCCAGCAGGAAAGACAGGGGATGGAATTCACCCCTCCACTTT	CASRKDRGWNSPLHF
TRBV3-1	-	TRBJ2-5	-	11	TGTGCCAGCAGCCATGCCAAGGGGCAGTACTTC	CASSHAKGQYF
TRBV4-3	-	TRBJ1-6	few	15	TGCGCCAGCAGCCAAGAGCTACAGGGTGGGTCACCCCTCCACTTT	CASSQELQGGSPLHF
TRBV6-2/TRBV6-3	-	TRBJ2-7	many	13	TGTGCCAGCAGTTACGCTGGCTCCTACGAGCAGTACTTC	CASSYAGSYEQYF
TRBV12-5	-	TRBJ2-1	many	13	TGTGCTAGTGCATCCGGGGCACCTAGGGAGCAGTTCTTC	CASASGAPREQFF
TRBV3-1	-	TRBJ2-5	many	14	TGTGCCAGCAGCCAAGGGGGAACTTACGGCAAGCAGTACTTC	CASSQGGTYGKQYF
TRBV20-1	-	TRBJ2-7	-	13	TGCGGTGCTAGTATGGACATACTAAACGAGCAGTACTTC	CGASMDILNEQYF